Here is one T cell receptor beta chain with its context. Looked up from germline, CDR1 is LNHDA and CDR2 is SQIVND (reference sequence). The CDR3 consists of 17 residues. V was pared by 1 base and J by 7 bases, with 9 bases of the junction left unmatched. The data originate from a study of shared clonotypes between healthy human individuals. The data were produced by immunoSEQ multiplex PCR, yet TCRdb's version contains in-frame clones alone and is incomplete. Counted here are under 850,000 clones, about two thirds occurring once; the ten biggest clones make up less than 2%. V and J are TRBV19 and TRBJ2-1; 11 positions agree with TRBD2. Sequenced material: memory CD4+ T cells sorted from blood. Subset in this sample: CD45RA-negative fraction. This sequence originates from a woman in her 30s in good health. This chain's CDR3 is CASSIGGGASGRNEQFF. CDR3 DNA: TGTGCCAGTAGTATAGGTGGGGGGGCTAGCGGGAGGAATGAGCAGTTCTTC.